Given below is one TCR beta chain in context. There is no known antigen for this receptor. Base qualities are not at hand, and no much larger clone is one base apart. This entry belongs to a study of blood T cell repertoires in COVID-19 (dated by TCRdb to 2018 to 2020). In the study overall: The collaborator samples originated in the United States, Italy and Spain and spanned the acute and convalescent phases of COVID-19. The samples were drawn from the first 160 participants of the ongoing ImmuneRACE study and from over a thousand subjects provided by 6 global collaborators. Nearly every sample came with metadata listing a de-identified subject ID, COVID-19 status, age in years and sex. A freely available public database, intended as a resource for researchers studying the immune response to SARS-CoV-2, is where the repertoires were released. Where HLA class I and class II types were available, the types were taken from metadata supplied by the sample provider, not from assay-based typing. The dataset comprised deeply sampled blood TCRbeta repertoires from subjects exposed to, actively infected with, or recovered from COVID-19. The prospective study material was composed of cDNA or gDNA derived from T cells, B-cell-depleted T cells, or PBMCs. The investigation overall reported the following: The quantity of clinical and demographic metadata differed by source and by participant and was supplied without curation.

Whole blood was collected in K2EDTA tubes by collaborating institutions according to the institutions' own protocols. For TCRbeta analysis, collaborators shipped samples in one of three forms: frozen whole blood, isolated PBMCs, or DNA extracted from either of those sample types. The immunoSEQ Assay, a bias-controlled multiplex PCR, was used to amplify TCRbeta CDR3 regions from genomic DNA. The study's own analysis went as follows. The number of nucleated cells in each sample was estimated by amplification of reference gene primers within the assay. Sequence reads were collapsed and filtered to measure the absolute abundance of every unique TCRbeta CDR3 rearrangement. For each sample, productive Simpson clonality was calculated by taking the square root of Simpson's diversity index across productive rearrangements. What TCRdb holds here is the immuneACCESS table cut down to in-frame rearrangements. Part of the clones is not present; checked against another copy, under half of the missing clones reflect an unresolved V gene, and the others are unexplained. That table is the source of V, J and clone size, and D and trimming were worked out from the DNA. For this sample the table gives nearly 100,000 clones, of which around nine tenths were detected only once. Of the sample, over 1.5% is held by the ten largest clones.

Between the V and J ends, shortened by 1 base and 8 bases respectively, the junction contains 8 bases. The CDR3 starts with the cysteine, ends with the phenylalanine, and has 11 residues. Solely the CDR3 DNA is kept, with 33 bases framed from the first base. The germline V gene (reference sequence) specifies GTSNPN as CDR1 and SVGIG as CDR2. Input material: peripheral blood. The receptor was isolated from a man older than 75 with acute or convalescent COVID-19. The rearrangement joined TRBV30 to TRBJ1-2; the D region possibly corresponds to TRBD1 (5 bases align). Read as DNA, the sequence is TGTGCCTGGAGTGATTGGGGCGGCTACACCTTC. Its coded protein is CAWSDWGGYTF.